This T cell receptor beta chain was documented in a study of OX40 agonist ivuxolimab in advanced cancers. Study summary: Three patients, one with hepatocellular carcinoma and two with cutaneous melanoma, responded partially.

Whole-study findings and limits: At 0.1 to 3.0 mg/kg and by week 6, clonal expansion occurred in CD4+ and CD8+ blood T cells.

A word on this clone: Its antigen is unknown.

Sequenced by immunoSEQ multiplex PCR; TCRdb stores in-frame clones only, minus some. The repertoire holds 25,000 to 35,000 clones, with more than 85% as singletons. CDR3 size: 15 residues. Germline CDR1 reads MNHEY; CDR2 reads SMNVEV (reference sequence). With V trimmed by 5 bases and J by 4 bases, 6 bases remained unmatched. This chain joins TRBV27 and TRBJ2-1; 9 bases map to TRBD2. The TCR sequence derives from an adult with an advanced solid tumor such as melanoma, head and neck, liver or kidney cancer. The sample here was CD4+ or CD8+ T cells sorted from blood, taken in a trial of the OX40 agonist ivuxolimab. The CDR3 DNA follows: TGTGCCAGCAGTAGGGGACTAGCCCGTTACAATGAGCAGTTCTTC. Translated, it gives CASSRGLARYNEQFF.